The 17 T cell receptor beta chains in this list originate from one sample, sequenced in a study of shared clonotypes between healthy human individuals. Some clones are missing from TCRdb's copy, which holds only in-frame ones; the method was immunoSEQ multiplex PCR. Of some 500,000 clones in the sample, less than 96% were seen once. Sequencing was performed on naive CD4+ T cells sorted from blood. Noted subset: CD45RA+ positively selected. The receptors stem from a woman in her 30s in good health.

CDR3 protein: CASRVPTIPYEQYF. For the CDR3, the DNA is TGCGCCAGCAGAGTACCGACTATACCCTACGAGCAGTACTTC. The rearrangement joins TRBV10-2 to TRBJ2-7, with a weak D call TRBD2 (5 bases). Germline lookup yields CDR1 WSHSY and CDR2 SAAADI. This CDR3 region has 14 residues. V lost 6 bases to trimming and J lost 2 bases, with 14 bases between them.

This chain joins TRBV6-6 and TRBJ2-7, with 9 bases that match TRBD2. CDR1 MNHNY and CDR2 SVGAGI come from the germline V gene (reference sequence). Trimming cost V 7 bases and J 11 bases; bases outside gene matches: 15. The CDR3 has 14 amino acids. CDR3 nucleotide sequence: TGTGCCAGCACCGCGGGGCGGGAGGGCCAGAACAAGTACTTC. This translates into CASTAGREGQNKYF.

The chain combines TRBV6-5 with TRBJ1-1; D not resolved. V was shortened by 2 bases and J by 4 bases, with 8 bases between the two germline ends. The germline CDR1 and CDR2 sequences are MNHEY and SVGAGI. The CDR3 is 13 residues long. The CDR3 region is CASSYKVGTEAFF. CDR3 nucleotides: TGTGCCAGCAGTTACAAGGTGGGCACTGAAGCTTTCTTT.

The chain joins TRBV7-9 to TRBJ2-1; D is undetermined. Trimming left V 3 bases short and J 0 bases short, with 9 bases between. The CDR3 has 15 residues. Per the germline V gene, CDR1 is SEHNR and CDR2 is FQNEAQ (reference sequence). CDR3 DNA: TGTGCCAGCAGCTTCGGGCCCAGCTCCTACAATGAGCAGTTCTTC. Amino acids: CASSFGPSSYNEQFF.

The rearrangement links TRBV5-1 to TRBJ2-2, with D hard to call. The CDR3 is 13 residues long. The germline CDR1 and CDR2 sequences are SGHRS and YFSETQ. The germline V and J ends were trimmed by 4 bases and 4 bases, with 8 bases remaining between them. CDR3 in amino acids: CASSPQFTGELFF. CDR3 in DNA: TGCGCCAGCAGCCCCCAGTTCACCGGGGAGCTGTTTTTT.

The V and J genes are TRBV6-6 and TRBJ1-4; possible D gene TRBD1, 5 bases. V dropped 2 bases and J dropped 7 bases, with 17 bases sitting between them. CDR1 is MNHNY and CDR2 is SVGAGI in the germline V gene (reference sequence). The CDR3 extends over 16 amino acids. DNA of the CDR3: TGTGCCAGCAGTTACCCACCAGGGCGGGGGGGTGAAAAACTGTTTTTT. Its protein is CASSYPPGRGGEKLFF.

The chain uses TRBV5-5 and TRBJ1-1; a weak D match, TRBD1 (5 bases). Trimming left V 0 bases short and J 4 bases short, with 16 bases between. This CDR3 region has 16 residues. Per germline, CDR1 SGHKS and CDR2 YYEKEE (reference sequence). The CDR3 spells CASSLVSWGDGTEAFF. The CDR3 DNA reads TGTGCCAGCAGCTTGGTCTCCTGGGGCGATGGCACTGAAGCTTTCTTT.

V gene TRBV19 combines with J gene TRBJ2-7, with 9 bases aligning to TRBD1. Germline lookup yields CDR1 LNHDA and CDR2 SQIVND (reference sequence). Unmatched junction bases numbered 6, after V lost 6 bases and J lost 0 bases. The length of the CDR3 is 15 residues. The CDR3 sequence: CASRLSTGGSYEQYF. CDR3 nucleotide sequence: TGTGCCAGTAGGCTCTCGACAGGGGGCTCCTACGAGCAGTACTTC.

This clone was seen once. The gene calls are TRBV5-5 and TRBJ1-5; D remains ambiguous. Germline V gene sequence: CDR1 SGHKS, CDR2 YYEKEE (reference sequence). V was clipped by 2 bases and J by 4 bases, with 7 bases between them. This CDR3 is built from 13 residues. This CDR3 is CASSFAGNQPQHF. The CDR3 DNA sequence: TGTGCCAGCAGCTTCGCAGGTAATCAGCCCCAGCATTTT.

Only a few counts were recorded for this clone. This rearrangement joins TRBV4-1 to TRBJ1-2, with 9 bases that match TRBD1. In germline, CDR1 is MGHRA, CDR2 YSYEKL. The V segment lost 1 base and the J segment 4 bases; nucleotides outside the gene matches: 4. CDR3 size: 15 residues. The CDR3 nucleotides read TGCGCCAGCAGCCAAGGAACAGGGGGCGCCTATGGCTACACCTTC. Protein sequence: CASSQGTGGAYGYTF.

This chain connects TRBV9 to TRBJ2-7; D perhaps matches TRBD1 (5 bases). Germline CDR1 reads SGDLS; CDR2 reads YYNGEE. The CDR3 has 13 residues. Trimming took 3 bases from V and 0 from J, leaving 7 bases between them. The DNA for the CDR3 is TGTGCCAGCAGCGCAGGGAACTCCTACGAGCAGTACTTC. Translation gives CASSAGNSYEQYF.

On this clone: Other DNA variants within this sample encode the same CDR3. The DNA of the CDR3 is TGTGCCAGCTCACCAGAGAGTTACGAGCAGTACTTC. It specifies CASSPESYEQYF. The V call is TRBV18, the J call TRBJ2-7; no firm D call. Trimming shortened V by 2 bases and J by 4 bases, and 6 bases separated the two germline ends. This CDR3 region has 12 residues. The germline CDR1 and CDR2 sequences are KGHSH and LQKENI.

In the case of this clone: In the same sample, other DNA sequences code for this CDR3. CDR3 bases: TGTGCCACCAGCAGAGATCTGGGGCCCCAAGAGACCCAGTACTTC. Amino acid sequence: CATSRDLGPQETQYF. This sequence joins TRBV15 and TRBJ2-5, with D perhaps TRBD1 (5 bases). This CDR3 is 15 amino acids long. V dropped 0 bases and J dropped 1 base, with 9 bases sitting between them. The germline gives CDR1 LNHNV, CDR2 YYDKDF (reference sequence).

The genes are TRBV7-3 and TRBJ1-1; D may be TRBD1 (5 bases). The V end lost 4 bases, the J end lost 7 bases, and 16 bases lay between the germline ends. Germline V gives CDR1 SGHTA, CDR2 FQGTGA. This CDR3 is 14 amino acids long. Here the CDR3 reads CASSSQGGMGEAFF. Here the CDR3 DNA reads TGTGCCAGCAGCTCTCAGGGTGGTATGGGTGAAGCTTTCTTT. The full variable domain, its missing parts supplied by reference TRBV7-3 and TRBJ1-1, is GAGVSQTPSNKVTEKGKYVELRCDPISGHTALYWYRQSLGQGPEFLIYFQGTGAADDSGLPNDRFFAVRPEGSVSTLKIQRTERGDSAVYLCASSSQGGMGEAFFGQGTRLTVV.

This rearrangement joins TRBV19 to TRBJ2-3; D is possibly TRBD1 (5 bases). In germline, CDR1 is LNHDA, CDR2 SQIVND (reference sequence). This CDR3 is built from 15 residues. V shed 3 bases and J shed 2 bases, with 12 bases lying between them. As DNA, the CDR3 is TGTGCCAGTAGTATTGGGGCTCAATACACAGATACGCAGTATTTT. Its translation is CASSIGAQYTDTQYF. Full variable domain (remainder filled in from reference TRBV19 and TRBJ2-3): DGGITQSPKYLFRKEGQNVTLSCEQNLNHDAMYWYRQDPGQGLRLIYYSQIVNDFQKGDIAEGYSVSREKKESFPLTVTSAQKNPTAFYLCASSIGAQYTDTQYFGPGTRLTVL.

The J gene is TRBJ2-5, the V gene TRBV5-1, with 15 bases matching TRBD2. CDR1 and CDR2 from the germline V gene are SGHRS and YFSETQ. Trimming cost V 3 bases and J 2 bases; bases outside gene matches: 2. This CDR3 comprises 16 residues. CDR3 protein: CASSWGLAGGQETQYF. The DNA of the CDR3 is TGCGCCAGCAGCTGGGGACTAGCGGGAGGACAAGAGACCCAGTACTTC.

The chain is built from TRBV5-1 and TRBJ1-1; the D is unclear. Trimming took 0 bases from V and 1 from J, leaving 13 bases between them. Germline V lookup: CDR1 SGHRS, CDR2 YFSETQ. The CDR3 covers 16 residues. This chain's CDR3 is CASSLEGIRTNTEAFF. Written as DNA, the CDR3 is TGCGCCAGCAGCTTGGAAGGGATCCGGACGAACACTGAAGCTTTCTTT. Using reference TRBV5-1 and TRBJ1-1 for the parts outside the CDR3, the full variable domain is KAGVTQTPRYLIKTRGQQVTLSCSPISGHRSVSWYQQTPGQGLQFLFEYFSETQRNKGNFPGRFSGRQFSNSRSEMNVSTLELGDSALYLCASSLEGIRTNTEAFFGQGTRLTVV.